One and the same sample provided the 29 T cell receptor beta chains below, sequenced in a study of blood T cell repertoires in COVID-19. Sequencing was performed with immunoSEQ multiplex PCR; in TCRdb, only in-frame clones are kept and a portion is missing. The table includes approximately 460,000 clones, 89% detected once. The sequencing input was peripheral blood. The origin of the receptors is a man aged 18 to 29 with COVID-19, enrolled during active disease.

The genes are TRBV7-9 and TRBJ2-7, with D hard to call. The CDR3 is 15 amino acids. The germline CDR1 and CDR2 sequences are SEHNR and FQNEAQ (reference sequence). Trimming removed 0 bases at V and 0 bases at J, with 9 bases between. The CDR3 DNA reads TGTGCCAGCAGCTTAGCTGTCGGCGGCTCCTACGAGCAGTACTTC. It translates to CASSLAVGGSYEQYF.

The chain links TRBV11-2 to TRBJ2-1; 9 nucleotides agree with TRBD1. Germline V gene sequence: CDR1 SGHAT, CDR2 FQNNGV. V was clipped by 4 bases and J by 4 bases; unmatched bases: 5. The CDR3 consists of 15 residues. The DNA of the CDR3 is TGTGCCAGCAGCTCGGACAGGGGCAATTACAATGAGCAGTTCTTC. It specifies CASSSDRGNYNEQFF.

The chain carries TRBV11-2 and TRBJ1-6, with D uncertain. V was clipped by 1 base and J by 0 bases, with 7 bases between them. The CDR3 contains 16 residues. The germline V gene has CDR1 SGHAT and CDR2 FQNNGV. The CDR3 here is CASSLGASSYNSPLHF. The CDR3 bases are TGTGCCAGCAGCTTAGGGGCGAGCTCCTATAATTCACCCCTCCACTTT.

The chain recombines TRBV7-9 with TRBJ2-3; 11 nucleotides align to TRBD2. V gave up 3 bases and J gave up 6 bases; unmatched junction bases: 8. The CDR3 totals 16 residues. Germline V lookup: CDR1 SEHNR, CDR2 FQNEAQ (reference sequence). CDR3 in DNA: TGTGCCAGCAGCTTCCATAGCGGGGGGGCCAGGGATACGCAGTATTTT. It specifies CASSFHSGGARDTQYF.

This clone was counted a few times. V gene TRBV7-9 combines with J gene TRBJ1-6; D perhaps matches TRBD1 (5 bases). The germline V gene encodes CDR1 SEHNR and CDR2 FQNEAQ (reference sequence). V was pared by 5 bases and J by 9 bases, with 14 bases between. This CDR3 has 14 residues. The CDR3 protein is CASSLVGDASPLHF. The CDR3 bases are TGTGCCAGCAGCCTGGTAGGGGATGCTTCACCCCTCCACTTT.

The chain combines TRBV19 with TRBJ2-6; D is perhaps TRBD1 (6 bases). V was shortened by 9 bases and J by 5 bases, with 14 bases between the two germline ends. CDR1 and CDR2 from the germline V gene are LNHDA and SQIVND (reference sequence). This CDR3 region has 14 residues. Here the CDR3 DNA reads TGTGCCAGCAAGGGGGTCCAGAGGGCCAACGTCCTGACTTTC. Its protein is CASKGVQRANVLTF. Supplemented by reference TRBV19 and TRBJ2-6, the full variable domain reads DGGITQSPKYLFRKEGQNVTLSCEQNLNHDAMYWYRQDPGQGLRLIYYSQIVNDFQKGDIAEGYSVSREKKESFPLTVTSAQKNPTAFYLCASKGVQRANVLTFGAGSRLTVL.

The table lists this clone with a few counts. The gene calls are TRBV5-6 and TRBJ2-1, with 7 bases aligning to TRBD2. Germline trimming cut 6 bases from V and 9 bases from J; bases unmatched to any gene: 18. This CDR3 comprises 16 residues. Germline-derived CDR1 and CDR2 are SGHDT and YYEEEE. Here the CDR3 reads CASKTKGGVGFGEQFF. In DNA form, the CDR3 reads TGTGCCAGCAAAACGAAGGGAGGGGTCGGTTTCGGTGAGCAGTTCTTC.

The genes are TRBV28 and TRBJ2-3; maybe TRBD2 (6 bases). The CDR3 has 14 residues. CDR1 is MDHEN, CDR2 SYDVKM, per germline. The V end was cut by 5 bases, the J end by 4 bases, with 13 bases between. The CDR3 sequence is CASSPPTRADTQYF. The CDR3 DNA is TGTGCCAGCAGTCCCCCGACTAGGGCAGATACGCAGTATTTT. Combining the CDR3 with reference TRBV28 and TRBJ2-3 gives the whole variable domain DVKVTQSSRYLVKRTGEKVFLECVQDMDHENMFWYRQDPGLGLRLIYFSYDVKMKEKGDIPEGYSVSREKKERFSLILESASTNQTSMYLCASSPPTRADTQYFGPGTRLTVL.

The chain joins TRBV5-1 to TRBJ2-3, with 7 bases identical to TRBD1. Germline CDR1 SGHRS, CDR2 YFSETQ. CDR3 length: 15 amino acids. V was pared by 3 bases and J by 4 bases, with 8 bases of the junction left unmatched. CDR3 protein: CASSSSGTGADTQYF. CDR3 in DNA: TGCGCCAGCAGCTCTTCTGGAACAGGGGCAGATACGCAGTATTTT.

In the case of this clone: Compared with germline, one end of the junction differs, possibly owing to a read error. The rearrangement links TRBV7-7 to TRBJ2-3; 10 positions match TRBD1. The CDR3 contains 16 residues. Germline CDR1 reads SSHAT; CDR2 reads FNYEAQ (reference sequence). This CDR3 is CASSPPTGGIPDTQYF. The CDR3 bases are TGTGCTAGCAGCCCGCCGACAGGGGGCATCCCAGATACGCAGTATTTT.

This sequence joins TRBV4-1 and TRBJ2-1; TRBD2 might be the D (7 bases). Trimming left V 5 bases short and J 7 bases short, with 24 bases between. The CDR3 sequence is 17 residues long. Germline CDR1 reads MGHRA; CDR2 reads YSYEKL. The DNA for the CDR3 is TGCGCCAGCAGCATTATTCTTAGGGGGGGGCGCGGGAATGAGCAGTTCTTC. It yields the protein CASSIILRGGRGNEQFF.

The rearrangement uses TRBV2 and TRBJ1-5; D call uncertain. Germline CDR1 SNHLY, CDR2 FYNNEI. V was trimmed by 1 base and J by 5 bases, leaving 18 bases between them. The CDR3 spans 17 residues. CDR3 amino acids: CASSEGFVYAGDQPQHF. The CDR3 DNA is TGTGCCAGCAGTGAAGGCTTTGTGTACGCCGGAGATCAGCCCCAGCATTTT.

The chain couples TRBV10-1 to TRBJ1-3; 7 bases are shared with TRBD1. Germline V CDR1 and CDR2: WNHNN, SYGVQD (reference sequence). The CDR3 consists of 15 residues. V shed 3 bases, J shed 5 bases, and the junction held 7 bases outside the gene matches. CDR3 DNA: TGCGCCAGCAGTGATGATACAGGGGCCCGAAACACCATATATTTT. Encoded protein: CASSDDTGARNTIYF.

The V and J genes are TRBV2 and TRBJ1-1; D not resolved. From germline, CDR1 is SNHLY and CDR2 FYNNEI. The CDR3 consists of 12 residues. Trimming stripped 8 bases from V and 6 bases from J, with 13 bases between. The CDR3 DNA sequence: TGTGCCAGCGGCCCCATGTCCCCTGAAGCTTTCTTT. Its protein product is CASGPMSPEAFF.

This rearrangement joins TRBV13 to TRBJ2-3; D may be TRBD2 (5 bases). Trimming took off 5 bases at V and 1 base at J, with 10 bases between the two ends. The CDR3 has 14 residues. The V gene's germline CDR1 is PRHDT and CDR2 FYEKMQ (reference sequence). As DNA, the CDR3 is TGTGCCAGCAGCAATACTAGAGGCACAGATACGCAGTATTTT. Encoded protein: CASSNTRGTDTQYF.

The rearrangement links TRBV7-8 to TRBJ2-3; a possible D gene is TRBD1 (6 bases). The CDR3 is 14 amino acids. CDR1 is SGHVS and CDR2 is FQNEAQ in the germline V gene. V was cut by 8 bases and J by 0 bases, with 12 bases left in between. CDR3 nucleotides: TGTGCCAGCGGGGGCTATTCTAGCACAGATACGCAGTATTTT. Protein sequence: CASGGYSSTDTQYF.

The V gene is TRBV5-5, the J gene TRBJ2-3; 11 nucleotides match TRBD2. The CDR3 length is 16 residues. V was clipped by 4 bases and J by 3 bases; unmatched bases: 7. Germline assignment: CDR1 SGHKS and CDR2 YYEKEE (reference sequence). CDR3 coding DNA: TGTGCCAGCAGCGCACTAGCGGGGGCCGGGACAGATACGCAGTATTTT. It translates to CASSALAGAGTDTQYF.

This clone has just one count. The DNA of the CDR3 is TGTGCCAGCAGTATCGGAGGGTCCCCAACCGGGGAGCTGTTTTTT. This translates into CASSIGGSPTGELFF. The chain joins TRBV6-5 to TRBJ2-2; TRBD2 is a possible D gene (6 bases). With 5 bases removed from V and 5 bases from J, the gap between germline ends came to 15 bases. The CDR3 runs to 15 residues. CDR1 and CDR2 (germline): MNHEY, SVGAGI.

CDR3 protein: CASSLGGGADSYEQYF. CDR3 sequence (DNA): TGTGCCAGCAGCTTAGGAGGGGGGGCGGACTCCTACGAGCAGTACTTC. The gene calls are TRBV11-2 and TRBJ2-7; a weak D match, TRBD2 (7 bases). The germline V and J ends were trimmed by 1 base and 0 bases, with 13 bases remaining between them. CDR1 and CDR2 (germline): SGHAT, FQNNGV. This CDR3 region has 16 residues.

The rearrangement uses TRBV7-9 and TRBJ1-3; the D is unclear. This CDR3 is built from 13 residues. Germline V gives CDR1 SEHNR, CDR2 FQNEAQ (reference sequence). The V end lost 7 bases, the J end lost 7 bases, and 14 bases lay between the germline ends. The CDR3 nucleotides are TGTGCCAGCATCCCGCCCCCCGGGAACACCATATATTTT. This translates into CASIPPPGNTIYF. The complete variable domain, with remaining parts taken from reference TRBV7-9 and TRBJ1-3, reads DTGVSQNPRHKITKRGQNVTFRCDPISEHNRLYWYRQTLGQGPEFLTYFQNEAQLEKSRLLSDRFSAERPKGSFSTLEIQRTEQGDSAMYLCASIPPPGNTIYFGEGSWLTVV.

J is TRBJ2-2 and V is TRBV5-1; tentative D call: TRBD1 (6 bases). V lost 4 bases and J lost 1, with 17 bases in between. Germline values: CDR1 SGHRS, CDR2 YFSETQ. The CDR3 is 17 amino acids. CDR3 DNA: TGCGCCAGCAGCAAAGGACACCGGGACAAGAACACCGGGGAGCTGTTTTTT. It yields the protein CASSKGHRDKNTGELFF.

This clone was observed a handful of times. The chain combines TRBV6-1 with TRBJ1-5, with 9 nucleotides matching TRBD1. This CDR3 region has 18 residues. In germline, CDR1 is MNHNS, CDR2 SASEGT. With 1 base clipped from V and 2 bases from J, the junction kept 9 bases outside the gene matches. CDR3 loop: CASSEVLGTGSGNQPQHF. The CDR3 nucleotides read TGTGCCAGCAGTGAAGTGTTAGGGACAGGGTCGGGCAATCAGCCCCAGCATTTT.

This chain connects TRBV6-5 to TRBJ2-1; D unresolved. The CDR3 spans 15 residues. Germline CDR1 is MNHEY and CDR2 is SVGAGI. V was pared by 0 bases and J by 4 bases, with 10 bases between. The CDR3 region is CASSYSVGRYNEQFF. In DNA form, the CDR3 reads TGTGCCAGCAGTTACTCCGTGGGCAGATACAATGAGCAGTTCTTC.

The chain employs TRBV2 and TRBJ2-7, with TRBD2 identical over 12 bases. V lost 6 bases and J lost 8; bases outside the gene matches: 14. This CDR3 has 16 residues. Per germline, CDR1 SNHLY and CDR2 FYNNEI. As DNA, the CDR3 is TGTGCCAGCAGACCAAATCCCGCCGGACTAGCGGGGAAGCAGTACTTC. It specifies CASRPNPAGLAGKQYF.

V gene TRBV12-3 or TRBV12-4 combines with J gene TRBJ2-7; D perhaps matches TRBD2 (5 bases). The CDR3 is made up of 13 amino acids. Deletions cut 1 base from V and 6 bases from J, with 10 bases between. The DNA of the CDR3 is TGTGCCAGCAGTTTAGTCTCTGGGAGCGAGCAGTACTTC. Amino acid sequence: CASSLVSGSEQYF.

V usage is TRBV5-1 and J usage is TRBJ2-3; TRBD2 is a possible D gene (6 bases). Trimming shortened V by 1 base and J by 7 bases, and 13 bases separated the two germline ends. The CDR3 loop spans 14 amino acids. Germline CDR1 reads SGHRS; CDR2 reads YFSETQ. Here the CDR3 DNA reads TGCGCCAGCAGCTTGAGTCGCGGGGTTAATACGCAGTATTTT. As protein: CASSLSRGVNTQYF.

J is TRBJ2-1 and V is TRBV5-8; D not certain. The CDR3 extends over 13 amino acids. The V and J ends lost 2 bases and 6 bases respectively, with 9 bases between them. Per germline, CDR1 SGHTS and CDR2 YDEGEE. The CDR3 is CASSLSQINEQFF. CDR3 coding DNA: TGTGCCAGCAGCTTATCACAAATCAATGAGCAGTTCTTC.

This clone has a single count. The chain links TRBV20-1 to TRBJ2-7; no definite D call. The V and J ends lost 3 bases and 6 bases respectively, with 9 bases between them. Germline lookup yields CDR1 DFQATT and CDR2 SNEGSKA (reference sequence). This CDR3 contains 11 residues. The CDR3 is CSASFSFEQYF. The CDR3, as DNA: TGCAGTGCTAGTTTTTCGTTCGAGCAGTACTTC.

For the CDR3, the DNA is TGTGCCAGCTCAAGGATAGCGGTCTCCTACGAGCAGTACTTC. This encodes CASSRIAVSYEQYF. The rearrangement uses TRBV18 and TRBJ2-7; D may be TRBD2 (6 bases). The germline V and J ends were trimmed by 5 bases and 0 bases, with 11 bases remaining between them. From germline, CDR1 is KGHSH and CDR2 LQKENI. The CDR3 is made up of 14 amino acids.